A selection of T cell receptor beta chains follows, all from one sample in a study of CD8 T cells in ankylosing spondylitis. TCRdb re-analysed the 5' RACE reads in MiXCR, keeping a single row per CDR3 protein. The sample holds a few hundred thousand distinct CDR3 sequences, approximately 11% seen once. The sample consisted of blood, either unsorted or a sorted T cell fraction (not recorded which). All receptors derive from a male donor with ankylosing spondylitis. CDR3s include the opening cysteine and the closing phenylalanine or tryptophan. A D gene is named only where the DNA matches it firmly. A clone size is listed for some rows: how often the clone was seen (once, few, many), or a class if it is expanded.

clone_size j_call d_call cdr3_length v_call cdr3_nt cdr3_aa
- TRBJ2-3 TRBD2 14 TRBV11-3 TGTGCCAGCAGCTCCCCGCGGGAGGGGGATACGCAGTATTTT CASSSPREGDTQYF
- TRBJ2-5 - 19 TRBV3-1 TGTGCCAGCAGCGCATACAGGGGTCGAGGCGGGAGTAGGATAGAGACCCAGTACTTC CASSAYRGRGGSRIETQYF
few TRBJ1-5 - 15 TRBV9 TGTGCCAGCAGCCCCAACGACTATAGCAATCAGCCCCAGCATTTT CASSPNDYSNQPQHF
- TRBJ2-3 - 15 TRBV12-3/TRBV12-4 TGTGCCAGCAGTTTAGCGCAGGGTCCCACAGATACGCAGTATTTT CASSLAQGPTDTQYF
many TRBJ1-1 - 13 TRBV7-9 TGTGCCAGCATGGCTCCGGGCAACACTGAAGCTTTCTTT CASMAPGNTEAFF
- TRBJ2-7 - 14 TRBV20-1 TGCAGTGCTAGTAGTAACGACGGTACCTACGAGCAGTACTTC CSASSNDGTYEQYF
few TRBJ1-3 TRBD1 14 TRBV4-2 TGTGCCAGCAGCCGGGACAGGGCTGGAAACACCATATATTTT CASSRDRAGNTIYF
few TRBJ1-2 - 13 TRBV12-3/TRBV12-4 TGTGCCAGCTGTTTAGGCCCTAACTATGGCTACACCTTC CASCLGPNYGYTF
many TRBJ2-1 TRBD1 16 TRBV5-1 TGCGCCAGCAGTCCAAACCCCGGGACAGGGGGAGAGGAGCAGTTCTTC CASSPNPGTGGEEQFF
- TRBJ2-3 - 15 TRBV2 TGTGCCAGCAGTGAAGGCGGGGCAAGCACAGATACGCAGTATTTT CASSEGGASTDTQYF
- TRBJ2-5 TRBD2 16 TRBV5-4 TGTGCCAGCAGCTCGGGGAATCCTAGCGGAAAAGAGACCCAGTACTTC CASSSGNPSGKETQYF
- TRBJ1-2 - 13 TRBV24-1 TGTGCCACCAGTAAAGGGTCCAACTATGGCTACACCTTC CATSKGSNYGYTF
few TRBJ1-5 - 12 TRBV18 TGTGCCAGCTCACCCGAGAACCAGCCCCAGCATTTT CASSPENQPQHF
few TRBJ1-1 - 12 TRBV10-3 TGTGCCATCAGTGGCTTGAACACTGAAGCTTTCTTT CAISGLNTEAFF
few TRBJ1-1 - 15 TRBV12-3/TRBV12-4 TGTGCCAGCGCGCCTACCCTAGGGCTGAACACTGAAGCTTTCTTT CASAPTLGLNTEAFF
- TRBJ2-5 TRBD1 15 TRBV11-2 TGTGCCAGCACCGCCTCCGGGACAGGGCAAGAGACCCAGTACTTC CASTASGTGQETQYF
many TRBJ2-7 TRBD1 13 TRBV7-9 TGTGCCAGCAGCTCGGGACAGGGTAACGAGCAGTACTTC CASSSGQGNEQYF
- TRBJ2-2 - 13 TRBV5-4 TGTGCCAGCAGCTTGTGGGGGCCCGGGGAGCTGTTTTTT CASSLWGPGELFF
- TRBJ1-1 TRBD1 14 TRBV5-1 TGCGCCAGCAGTAGCGGACAGGGGAGCCCTGAAGCTTTCTTT CASSSGQGSPEAFF
many TRBJ1-2 TRBD1 16 TRBV4-2 TGTGCCAGCAGCCAAAAAGGGGGCCCACAATCTTATGGCTACACCTTC CASSQKGGPQSYGYTF
- TRBJ2-1 - 16 TRBV24-1 TGTGCCACCAGTGACCAGACAGCGAGCTCCTACAATGAGCAGTTCTTC CATSDQTASSYNEQFF
- TRBJ2-7 - 13 TRBV15 TGTGCCACCAGCAGACCCGGATCCTACGAGCAGTACTTC CATSRPGSYEQYF
few TRBJ2-5 - 14 TRBV6-1 TGTGCCAGCAGTCCAGCGTCGTACCAAGAGACCCAGTACTTC CASSPASYQETQYF
many TRBJ1-5 - 15 TRBV7-8 TGTGCCAGCAGCTTAAGCGCAGGGACCAATCAGCCCCAGCATTTT CASSLSAGTNQPQHF
few TRBJ2-1 TRBD2 13 TRBV20-1 TGCAGTGCGAGCGGGAGGGCACCGGATGAGCAGTTCTTC CSASGRAPDEQFF
- TRBJ2-5 TRBD2 17 TRBV5-1 TGCGCCAGCAGCTTGGCCGGACTAGCGGGAGCACAAGAGACCCAGTACTTC CASSLAGLAGAQETQYF
few TRBJ1-3 TRBD1 14 TRBV20-1 TGCAGTGCTTCTGACAGGGTCTCTGGAAACACCATATATTTT CSASDRVSGNTIYF
few TRBJ2-4 TRBD1 14 TRBV7-9 TGTGCCAGCAGCTTAGCGGGACAGTCAAACATTCAGTACTTC CASSLAGQSNIQYF
many TRBJ1-1 - 17 TRBV5-6 TGTGCCAGCAGCTTGGCCGGGACACCTATGAAGAACACTGAAGCTTTCTTT CASSLAGTPMKNTEAFF
- TRBJ2-5 - 18 TRBV4-1 TGCGCCAGCAGCCAAAGGGGGATAGCGGGTGGGCAAGGAGAGACCCAGTACTTC CASSQRGIAGGQGETQYF
- TRBJ1-1 - 13 TRBV6-2/TRBV6-3 TGTGCCAGCAGTTACTCGGGTGCCCTGGCCGCTTTCTTT CASSYSGALAAFF
- TRBJ1-2 TRBD1 14 TRBV3-1 TGTGCCAGCAGCCCTGGGGACAGTAACTATGGCTACACCTTC CASSPGDSNYGYTF
- TRBJ1-2 - 15 TRBV5-1 TGCGCCAGCAGCTTGGCCTTACAGGGAATGTATGGCTACACCTTC CASSLALQGMYGYTF
- TRBJ1-1 - 12 TRBV30 TGTGCCTGGACCGAGGGGCGGGCTGAAGCTTTCTTT CAWTEGRAEAFF
once TRBJ1-2 - 14 TRBV20-1 TGCAGTGCTAGGACGGCAGGAACTTTCTATGGCTACACCTTC CSARTAGTFYGYTF
few TRBJ2-7 - 15 TRBV12-3/TRBV12-4 TGTGCCAGCAGCCCCCGGGGGGTAGGGGGGTACGAGCAGTACTTC CASSPRGVGGYEQYF
- TRBJ1-4 - 12 TRBV6-6 TGTGCCAGCAGTCCGGAAACCGAAAAACTGTTTTTT CASSPETEKLFF
- TRBJ1-6 TRBD1 13 TRBV20-1 TGCAGTGCTGGGGACAGGGGTTATTCACCCCTCCACTTT CSAGDRGYSPLHF
few TRBJ2-2 TRBD2 16 TRBV10-3 TGTGCCATCAGTCAGACTAGCGGATCGAACACCGGGGAGCTGTTTTTT CAISQTSGSNTGELFF
few TRBJ2-2 - 15 TRBV12-3/TRBV12-4 TGTGCCAGCAGTTTCGGGGTCACTAGGTCCGGGGAGCTGTTTTTT CASSFGVTRSGELFF
few TRBJ2-1 TRBD2 18 TRBV11-1 TGTGCCAGCAGCTTGGGGACTAGCGGGAGGCTCTCCTACAATGAGCAGTTCTTC CASSLGTSGRLSYNEQFF
- TRBJ2-1 - 13 TRBV30 TGTGCCTGGTCCAAAGGAACTGACAATGAGCAGTTCTTC CAWSKGTDNEQFF
- TRBJ2-7 TRBD2 15 TRBV20-1 TGCAGTGCTCCCACCTCCCTAGGACTAGCGGTCGAGCAGTACTTC CSAPTSLGLAVEQYF
many TRBJ2-1 - 11 TRBV2 TGTGCCACTGGGGACTTCAATGAGCAGTTCTTC CATGDFNEQFF
many TRBJ2-3 - 13 TRBV7-9 TGTGCCAGCACCCGGACAGTGATTGATACGCAGTATTTT CASTRTVIDTQYF
few TRBJ2-1 - 14 TRBV7-2 TGTGCCAGCAGCTTAGTGAAGTTCTACAATGAGCAGTTCTTC CASSLVKFYNEQFF
- TRBJ2-1 - 16 TRBV20-1 TGCAGTGCTCCCCCTGGGGGCGGGACCCCCTACAATGAGCAGTTCTTC CSAPPGGGTPYNEQFF
- TRBJ2-5 TRBD2 14 TRBV11-3 TGTGCCAGCAGCGCCCGGACTAGCGGAGAGACCCAGTACTTC CASSARTSGETQYF
- TRBJ2-1 - 14 TRBV7-7 TGTGCCAGCAGCCCGGATTCCAAGGGAATTGAGCAGTTCTTC CASSPDSKGIEQFF
few TRBJ2-3 - 15 TRBV7-2 TGTGCCAGCAGCTTAGCGGCAGCCCGTACAGATACGCAGTATTTT CASSLAAARTDTQYF
few TRBJ1-5 - 16 TRBV12-3/TRBV12-4 TGTGCCAGCAGACCTGCAGGGGCCCTCGACAATCAGCCCCAGCATTTT CASRPAGALDNQPQHF
- TRBJ2-5 - 14 TRBV28 TGTGCCAGCAGTTTCCCACCGGGGTCAGAGACCCAGTACTTC CASSFPPGSETQYF
many TRBJ2-1 TRBD2 17 TRBV7-9 TGTGCCAGCAGCTCCCGACTTTCTAGCGGGAGGCCCAATGAGCAGTTCTTC CASSSRLSSGRPNEQFF
- TRBJ2-7 - 10 TRBV20-1 TGCAGTGCTCTGGTCACCGAGCAGTACTTC CSALVTEQYF
few TRBJ2-1 - 16 TRBV15 TGTGCCACCAGCAGAGATGTGGGCTATTCCTACAATGAGCAGTTCTTC CATSRDVGYSYNEQFF